Sequencing of this TCR beta chain was carried out in a study of blood T cell repertoires in COVID-19. About the study: Sites across the United States, Italy and Spain contributed samples from acute and convalescent COVID-19. In each case, the material was cDNA or gDNA derived from T cells, B-cell-depleted T cells, or PBMCs.

This CDR3 region has 13 residues. Trimming removed 3 bases at V and 5 bases at J, with 8 bases between. Germline CDR1 reads MNHNY; CDR2 reads SVGAGI (reference sequence). As originally analysed: Scientists estimated how many nucleated cells there were by amplifying reference gene primers. Sequencing was performed with immunoSEQ multiplex PCR; in TCRdb, only in-frame clones are kept and a portion is missing. The V and J calls and clone size are taken from that table; D and trimming were inferred from the DNA. The data contain 160,000 or so clones, about 88% of them singletons. The TCR sequence derives from a middle-aged man with acute or convalescent COVID-19. V gene TRBV6-6 combines with J gene TRBJ1-5; D is unresolved. Sequencing used peripheral blood. CDR3 loop: CASSYEGHQPQHF. The CDR3 DNA is TGTGCCAGCAGTTATGAGGGCCATCAGCCCCAGCATTTT.